This TCR beta chain emerged from a study of blood T cells in healthy people across ages. General observations from the study: The unknown donor CMV status may have confounded expanded clonotype changes.

Each individual donor underwent a draw of about 9.9 milliliters of peripheral blood. The extraction recovered at least 5.5 micrograms of total RNA per sample. This clonotype occurred a few times. The target antigen is unknown. The CDR3 has 15 residues. Germline V lookup: CDR1 SGHVS, CDR2 FNYEAQ. V gave up 1 base and J gave up 3 bases, with 13 bases separating them. Then a second PCR, running roughly 7 to 11 cycles, was carried out with a sample-barcoded 5' primer and a J-beta primer mix. Carrying 12 random nucleotides, a template-switch adaptor labeled each individual cDNA molecule. TCRdb used MiXCR to reprocess the 5' RACE reads, holding one entry per CDR3 protein. The data hold approximately 1,000,000 distinct CDR3 sequences, with roughly two fifths observed a single time.

Sequencing input: blood. This clonotype originated in a man aged 18 to 29 in good health. The chain links TRBV7-6 to TRBJ2-7; D remains ambiguous. The CDR3 bases are TGTGCCAGCAGCTTAGAAGCCAGCCCCCGCTACGAGCAGTACTTC. Its protein product is CASSLEASPRYEQYF.